The 30 T cell receptor beta chains reported below all come from one sample, sequenced in a study of breast tumors, draining lymph nodes, adjacent tissues. One entry per CDR3 protein results from TCRdb running MiXCR on the multiplex PCR reads. Here the sample spans approximately 250,000 distinct CDR3 sequences, about 34% being singletons. Samples came from axillary lymph nodes draining the breast cancer. Sample: axillary lymph node tissue. Source of these receptors: a female donor with breast cancer. Some clones in this sample may be carry-over from other donors' samples.

In this sample, this clonotype turned up many times. The V call is TRBV6-1, the J call TRBJ1-5; D remains unclear. The CDR3 runs to 16 residues. Trimming shortened V by 2 bases and J by 0 bases, and 11 bases separated the two germline ends. Looked up from germline, CDR1 is MNHNS and CDR2 is SASEGT. CDR3 in amino acids: CASSERAHFSNQPQHF. As DNA, the CDR3 is TGTGCCAGCAGTGAACGGGCACATTTTAGCAATCAGCCCCAGCATTTT.

This clonotype was detected many times. The chain uses TRBV19 and TRBJ2-2, with 7 positions matching TRBD2. The V gene end was trimmed by 5 bases and the J gene end by 4 bases; junction bases not matched to a gene: 4. This CDR3 region has 14 residues. Per germline, CDR1 LNHDA and CDR2 SQIVND (reference sequence). Here the CDR3 DNA reads TGTGCCAGTAGTCGGGGGGTGGGCACCGGGGAGCTGTTTTTT. Protein: CASSRGVGTGELFF.

This clonotype was counted at least ten times. The V gene is TRBV6-5, the J gene TRBJ2-7, with TRBD1 matching over 7 bases. The CDR3 totals 13 residues. Losses at the gene ends were 6 bases for V and 0 bases for J; bases not matched to a gene: 2. Germline V gene sequence: CDR1 MNHEY, CDR2 SVGAGI. The chain's CDR3 is CASRRQGSYEQYF. The CDR3 DNA follows: TGTGCCAGCAGGAGACAGGGCTCCTACGAGCAGTACTTC.

Only a few counts were recorded for this clonotype. One end of the junction does not line up with germline, which may come from a read error. The chain employs TRBV7-9 and TRBJ2-5; D possibly corresponds to TRBD2 (6 bases). The CDR3 consists of 15 residues. Germline V CDR1 and CDR2: SEHNR, FQNEAQ (reference sequence). The CDR3 here is CASSFLGGVGETQHF. CDR3 DNA: TGTGCCAGCAGCTTCCTTGGCGGGGTAGGGGAGACCCAGCACTTC.

This clonotype was recorded at least ten times. The V call is TRBV7-2, the J call TRBJ2-1; 9 positions agree with TRBD1. Germline V gives CDR1 SGHTA, CDR2 FQGNSA. The CDR3 has 13 residues. The junction had 5 bases not matched to a gene; V was cut back by 6 bases and J by 8 bases. CDR3 residues: CASRGTGLYEQFF. CDR3 bases: TGTGCCAGCAGAGGGACAGGGTTGTATGAGCAGTTCTTC.

The chain carries TRBV20-1 and TRBJ2-3; 8 bases agree with TRBD1. The V and J ends lost 6 bases and 5 bases, in that order; junction bases with no gene match: 16. Germline values: CDR1 DFQATT, CDR2 SNEGSKA (reference sequence). The CDR3 runs 16 residues. This chain's CDR3 is CSATGTGASEGDTQYF. DNA for the CDR3: TGCAGTGCCACCGGGACAGGTGCATCTGAAGGAGATACGCAGTATTTT.

The rearrangement uses TRBV6-5 and TRBJ1-2, with D tentatively TRBD1 (6 bases). Trimming shortened V by 6 bases and J by 7 bases, and 18 bases separated the two germline ends. The CDR3 is 14 amino acids. Germline V lookup: CDR1 MNHEY, CDR2 SVGAGI. CDR3: CASSRARQVPGYTF. The CDR3 nucleotides read TGTGCCAGCAGCCGGGCCCGACAGGTCCCTGGCTACACCTTC.

This clonotype was counted ten times or more. The chain links TRBV4-1 to TRBJ1-4; the match to TRBD1 covers 11 bases. Germline V lookup: CDR1 MGHRA, CDR2 YSYEKL. The length of the CDR3 is 15 residues. With 4 bases clipped from V and 6 bases from J, the junction kept 4 bases outside the gene matches. DNA for the CDR3: TGCGCCAGCAGCCCAGGGGGACAGGGGGATGAAAAACTGTTTTTT. Translation gives CASSPGGQGDEKLFF.

The V call is TRBV12-3 or TRBV12-4, the J call TRBJ2-5; TRBD2 matches 8 bases. CDR3 length: 14 residues. V shed 8 bases, J shed 5 bases, and the junction held 10 bases outside the gene matches. The CDR3 DNA reads as TGTGCCAGCGGGGCTAGCGGGTTTCCGGAGACCCAGTACTTC. Its translation is CASGASGFPETQYF.

This clonotype was detected many times. The J gene is TRBJ2-2, the V gene TRBV24-1, with 8 bases lining up with TRBD2. Germline values: CDR1 KGHDR, CDR2 SFDVKD. The CDR3 length is 13 residues. After removal of 5 bases from V and 7 bases from J, the junction contained 2 bases not matched to a gene. The CDR3 bases are TGTGCCACCAGTGCTCTAGCGGGCGGGGAGCTGTTTTTT. Amino acid sequence: CATSALAGGELFF.

This clonotype has a single count. The chain carries TRBV6-2 or TRBV6-3 and TRBJ1-2, with D uncertain. CDR1 is MNHEY, CDR2 SVGEGT, per germline. With 5 bases removed from V and 0 bases from J, the gap between germline ends came to 7 bases. The CDR3 is 13 residues long. The CDR3 region is CASSHAANYGYTF. The CDR3 DNA is TGTGCCAGCAGTCACGCAGCTAACTATGGCTACACCTTC.

In this sample, this clonotype turned up many times. The V gene is TRBV7-2, the J gene TRBJ2-1; 7 nucleotides agree with TRBD1. CDR1 and CDR2 from the germline V gene are SGHTA and FQGNSA. The junction had 9 bases not matched to a gene; V was cut back by 0 bases and J by 10 bases. The CDR3 sequence is 15 residues long. Here the CDR3 reads CASSLAQGGEYEQFF. In DNA, the CDR3 is TGTGCCAGCAGCTTAGCACAAGGGGGCGAGTACGAGCAGTTCTTC.

This clonotype was seen ten or more times. The chain is built from TRBV11-2 and TRBJ1-2; unclear D gene. Trimming removed 5 bases from V and 7 bases from J, with 14 bases in between. This CDR3 is built from 13 residues. The V gene's germline CDR1 is SGHAT and CDR2 FQNNGV. The chain's CDR3 is CASSPPGVSGYTF. The CDR3 nucleotides read TGTGCCAGCAGCCCCCCCGGGGTGTCTGGCTACACCTTC.

The V call is TRBV24-1, the J call TRBJ2-1; D is possibly TRBD1 (6 bases). The length of the CDR3 is 14 residues. The germline V gene encodes CDR1 KGHDR and CDR2 SFDVKD. V lost 5 bases and J 4 bases, leaving 11 bases between the germline ends. CDR3 protein: CATSAGTPYNEQFF. In DNA form, the CDR3 reads TGTGCCACCAGTGCCGGGACACCTTACAATGAGCAGTTCTTC.

The chain couples TRBV19 to TRBJ1-1; D is ambiguous. CDR3 length: 16 residues. Deletions cut 0 bases from V and 1 base from J, with 12 bases between. The germline CDR1 and CDR2 sequences are LNHDA and SQIVND (reference sequence). CDR3 in amino acids: CASSIDQYRANTEAFF. The CDR3 coding sequence is TGTGCCAGTAGTATAGATCAGTATCGGGCGAACACTGAAGCTTTCTTT.

The chain recombines TRBV7-2 with TRBJ2-3, with TRBD2 matching 8 bases. Germline V gives CDR1 SGHTA, CDR2 FQGNSA. The V gene end was trimmed by 6 bases and the J gene end by 4 bases; junction bases not matched to a gene: 9. The CDR3 is made up of 15 amino acids. DNA of the CDR3: TGTGCCAGCAGACCCGCGACTAGCGTGGCAGATACGCAGTATTTT. Translated: CASRPATSVADTQYF.

As regards this clonotype: Given a much more abundant clone one base away, this may be a read error. The V gene is TRBV6-6, the J gene TRBJ2-7, with TRBD2 matching over 8 bases. The V gene end was trimmed by 8 bases and the J gene end by 5 bases; junction bases not matched to a gene: 8. The CDR3 sequence is 13 residues long. CDR1 is MNHNY, CDR2 SVGAGI, per germline (reference sequence). This CDR3 is CASREGRGDEQYF. The CDR3 nucleotides are TGTGCCAGCCGGGAGGGTAGGGGTGACGAGCAGTACTTC.

As for this clonotype: A read error may explain this, as a much larger clone is one base away. The chain combines TRBV19 with TRBJ2-5, with 11 bases fitting TRBD2. The length of the CDR3 is 17 residues. Trimming took 4 bases from V and 5 from J; bases not matched to a gene: 12. From germline, CDR1 is LNHDA and CDR2 SQIVND (reference sequence). This chain's CDR3 is CASSTPLSSGGGETQYF. The CDR3 DNA follows: TGTGCCAGTAGTACCCCGTTAAGTAGCGGGGGGGGGGAGACCCAGTACTTC. The full variable domain, its missing parts supplied by reference TRBV19 and TRBJ2-5, is DGGITQSPKYLFRKEGQNVTLSCEQNLNHDAMYWYRQDPGQGLRLIYYSQIVNDFQKGDIAEGYSVSREKKESFPLTVTSAQKNPTAFYLCASSTPLSSGGGETQYFGPGTRLLVL.

The chain recombines TRBV25-1 with TRBJ2-2, with a possible D match to TRBD2 (6 bases). The CDR3 totals 14 residues. Germline loops: CDR1 MGHDK, CDR2 SYGVNS. This CDR3 is CARVRGGNTGELFF. The CDR3 region has the DNA TGTGCTAGGGTGAGGGGAGGGAACACCGGGGAGCTGTTTTTT.

This clonotype was seen many times. This sequence joins TRBV19 and TRBJ2-1; D is perhaps TRBD1 (5 bases). The germline V gene encodes CDR1 LNHDA and CDR2 SQIVND (reference sequence). V was pared by 7 bases and J by 5 bases, with 18 bases between. CDR3 length: 15 amino acids. The DNA of the CDR3 is TGTGCCAGTACTTACCGGTGGGGCCGGAACAATGAGCAGTTCTTC. It encodes CASTYRWGRNNEQFF.

The sample holds many counts of this clonotype. The chain combines TRBV5-1 with TRBJ2-5; D is perhaps TRBD2 (5 bases). CDR1 and CDR2 (germline): SGHRS, YFSETQ. The CDR3 spans 15 residues. V lost 3 bases to trimming and J lost 2 bases, with 14 bases between them. CDR3 bases: TGCGCCAGCAGCTCTACTACACGGGATCAAGAGACCCAGTACTTC. It is translated as CASSSTTRDQETQYF.

This clonotype was found many times. The chain couples TRBV2 to TRBJ1-2; a weak D match, TRBD1 (5 bases). CDR1 is SNHLY and CDR2 is FYNNEI in the germline V gene. This CDR3 contains 15 residues. The V gene lost 3 bases and the J gene lost 7 bases, with 18 bases spanning the gap. CDR3 sequence (DNA): TGTGCCAGCAGTGATGGGGCAGGAAGGTCAGGTGGCTACACCTTC. Encoded protein: CASSDGAGRSGGYTF.

This clonotype was seen more than once but under ten times. The rearrangement joins TRBV3-1 to TRBJ1-2; TRBD1 aligns across 11 bases. CDR1 is LGHDT and CDR2 is YNNKEL in the germline V gene (reference sequence). This CDR3 region has 14 residues. Germline trimming cut 3 bases from V and 5 bases from J; bases unmatched to any gene: 2. In DNA, the CDR3 is TGTGCCAGCAGCCAGGGGACAGGGGGATATGGCTACACCTTC. Its translation: CASSQGTGGYGYTF.

This clonotype was counted many times. The rearrangement joins TRBV11-2 to TRBJ1-2, with 8 bases fitting TRBD1. Per the germline V gene, CDR1 is SGHAT and CDR2 is FQNNGV. After removal of 4 bases from V and 6 bases from J, the junction contained 10 bases not matched to a gene. This CDR3 has 15 residues. The CDR3 bases are TGTGCCAGCAGCTCCCGACAGGGGCTGGGAGATGGCTACACCTTC. It is translated as CASSSRQGLGDGYTF.

The chain has TRBV5-1 and TRBJ1-1, with D possibly matching TRBD1 (5 bases). This CDR3 is 13 amino acids long. CDR1 is SGHRS, CDR2 YFSETQ, per germline. Trimming stripped 5 bases from V and 8 bases from J, with 16 bases between. The CDR3 here is CASSRGVGSEAFF. The CDR3 nucleotides read TGCGCCAGCAGTCGGGGCGTGGGCAGCGAAGCTTTCTTT.

The chain carries TRBV20-1 and TRBJ2-7; 8 nucleotides line up with TRBD2. This CDR3 region has 15 residues. Per the germline V gene, CDR1 is DFQATT and CDR2 is SNEGSKA (reference sequence). V dropped 0 bases and J dropped 1; count of bases not matched to a gene: 5. This CDR3 reads CSARDLVAGSYEQYF. The CDR3 DNA is TGCAGTGCTAGAGATCTGGTAGCGGGGTCCTACGAGCAGTACTTC.

This clonotype came up many times. V and J are TRBV5-8 and TRBJ2-2; TRBD1 is a possible D gene (6 bases). Trimming removed 4 bases from V and 0 bases from J, with 10 bases in between. Germline V gene data show CDR1 as SGHTS and CDR2 as YDEGEE. The CDR3 length is 15 residues. The CDR3 spells CASSVDRTNTGELFF. CDR3 nucleotides: TGTGCCAGCAGCGTCGACAGGACGAACACCGGGGAGCTGTTTTTT. Drawing the rest from reference TRBV5-8 and TRBJ2-2, the complete variable domain is EAGVTQSPTHLIKTRGQQATLRCSPISGHTSVYWYQQALGLGLQFLLWYDEGEERNRGNFPPRFSGRQFPNYSSELNVNALELEDSALYLCASSVDRTNTGELFFGEGSRLTVL.

This clonotype was counted ten times or more. The chain is built from TRBV7-2 and TRBJ2-7; 8 bases line up with TRBD2. CDR1 and CDR2 from the germline V gene are SGHTA and FQGNSA. V shed 4 bases, J shed 2 bases, and the junction held 10 bases outside the gene matches. The CDR3 sequence is 16 residues long. The CDR3 region has the DNA TGTGCCAGCAGCTGGGACACGGGGGGGATCCCCTACGAGCAGTACTTC. Translation: CASSWDTGGIPYEQYF.

This clonotype was detected a few times. The chain combines TRBV10-3 with TRBJ1-1; D remains unclear. The length of the CDR3 is 14 residues. Germline loops: CDR1 ENHRY, CDR2 SYGVKD. Trimming took off 7 bases at V and 2 bases at J, with 14 bases between the two ends. The CDR3 region is CAITEGFSNTEAFF. CDR3 DNA: TGTGCCATCACCGAGGGCTTTTCTAACACTGAAGCTTTCTTT.

This clonotype was detected a few times. The chain combines TRBV6-6 with TRBJ2-3; TRBD2 agrees at 11 bases. The CDR3 sequence is 16 residues long. Per the germline V gene, CDR1 is MNHNY and CDR2 is SVGAGI (reference sequence). Trimming cost V 2 bases and J 2 bases; bases outside gene matches: 3. DNA for the CDR3: TGTGCCAGCAGTTACGCACTAGCGGGGGTCACAGATACGCAGTATTTT. Translation: CASSYALAGVTDTQYF.